Following are 2 T cell receptor beta chains from one sample sequenced in a study of blood T cell repertoires in COVID-19. Profiled with immunoSEQ multiplex PCR; TCRdb holds only in-frame clones, not every one. The table records around 62,000 clones, around 87% of them present only once. Sequencing input: peripheral blood. The receptors shown here come from an older woman with acute or convalescent COVID-19.

V usage is TRBV10-3 and J usage is TRBJ1-1; 8 bases map to TRBD1. The germline V gene encodes CDR1 ENHRY and CDR2 SYGVKD. The CDR3 has 13 amino acids. Germline trimming cut 2 bases from V and 5 bases from J; bases unmatched to any gene: 1. CDR3 DNA sequence: TGTGCCATCAGTGAGGACAGGGGAACTGAAGCTTTCTTT. Protein product: CAISEDRGTEAFF.

The V call is TRBV10-3, the J call TRBJ2-5; unclear D gene. This CDR3 is built from 11 residues. Trimming took off 3 bases at V and 4 bases at J, with 3 bases between the two ends. The germline V gene encodes CDR1 ENHRY and CDR2 SYGVKD. DNA of the CDR3: TGTGCCATCAGTGATATAGAGACCCAGTACTTC. Amino acid sequence: CAISDIETQYF.